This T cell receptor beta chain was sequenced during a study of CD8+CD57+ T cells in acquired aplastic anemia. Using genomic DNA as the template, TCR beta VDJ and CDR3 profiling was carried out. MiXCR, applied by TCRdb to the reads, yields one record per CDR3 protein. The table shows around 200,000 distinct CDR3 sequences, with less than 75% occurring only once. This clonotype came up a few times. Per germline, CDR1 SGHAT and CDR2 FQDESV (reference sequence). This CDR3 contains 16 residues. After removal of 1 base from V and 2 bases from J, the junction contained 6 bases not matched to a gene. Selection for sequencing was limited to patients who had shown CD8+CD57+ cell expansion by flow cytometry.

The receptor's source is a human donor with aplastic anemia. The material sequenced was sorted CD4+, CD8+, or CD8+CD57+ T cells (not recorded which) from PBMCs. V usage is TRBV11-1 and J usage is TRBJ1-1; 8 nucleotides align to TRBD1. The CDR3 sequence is CASSLETGAKNTEAFF. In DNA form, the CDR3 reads TGTGCCAGCAGCTTAGAGACAGGGGCAAAAAACACTGAAGCTTTCTTT.